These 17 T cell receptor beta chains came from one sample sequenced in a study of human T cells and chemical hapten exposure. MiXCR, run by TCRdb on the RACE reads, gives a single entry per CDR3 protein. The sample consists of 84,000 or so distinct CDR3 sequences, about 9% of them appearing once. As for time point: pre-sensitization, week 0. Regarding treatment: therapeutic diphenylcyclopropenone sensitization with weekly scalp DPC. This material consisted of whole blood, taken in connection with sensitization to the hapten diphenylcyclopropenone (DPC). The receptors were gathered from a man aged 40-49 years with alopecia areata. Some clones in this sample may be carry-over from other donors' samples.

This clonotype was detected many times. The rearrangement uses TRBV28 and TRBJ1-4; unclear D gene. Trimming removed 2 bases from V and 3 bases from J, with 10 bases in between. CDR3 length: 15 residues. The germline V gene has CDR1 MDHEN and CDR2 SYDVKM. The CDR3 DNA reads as TGTGCCAGCAGTTTAGAGGGAACAGCTAATGAAAAACTGTTTTTT. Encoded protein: CASSLEGTANEKLFF. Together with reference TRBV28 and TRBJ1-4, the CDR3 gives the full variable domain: DVKVTQSSRYLVKRTGEKVFLECVQDMDHENMFWYRQDPGLGLRLIYFSYDVKMKEKGDIPEGYSVSREKKERFSLILESASTNQTSMYLCASSLEGTANEKLFFGSGTQLSVL.

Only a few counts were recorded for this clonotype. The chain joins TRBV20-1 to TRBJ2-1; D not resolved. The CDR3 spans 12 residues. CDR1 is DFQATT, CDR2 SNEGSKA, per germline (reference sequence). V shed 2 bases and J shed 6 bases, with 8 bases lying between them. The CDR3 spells CSARIGPNEQFF. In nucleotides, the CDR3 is TGCAGTGCTAGAATTGGTCCCAATGAGCAGTTCTTC.

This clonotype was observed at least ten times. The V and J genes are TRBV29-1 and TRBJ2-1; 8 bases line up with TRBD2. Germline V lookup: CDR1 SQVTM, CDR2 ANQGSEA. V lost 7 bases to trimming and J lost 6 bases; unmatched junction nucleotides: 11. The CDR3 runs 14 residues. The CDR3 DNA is TGCAGCGCCCAGACGGGAGGGGCCCTCAATGAGCAGTTCTTC. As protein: CSAQTGGALNEQFF.

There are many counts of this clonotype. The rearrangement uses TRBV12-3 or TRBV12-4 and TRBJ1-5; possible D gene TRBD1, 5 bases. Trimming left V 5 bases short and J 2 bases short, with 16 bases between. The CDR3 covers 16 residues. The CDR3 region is CASSPRGRGGNQPQHF. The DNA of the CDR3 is TGTGCCAGCAGTCCCCGGGGGAGGGGAGGCAATCAGCCCCAGCATTTT.

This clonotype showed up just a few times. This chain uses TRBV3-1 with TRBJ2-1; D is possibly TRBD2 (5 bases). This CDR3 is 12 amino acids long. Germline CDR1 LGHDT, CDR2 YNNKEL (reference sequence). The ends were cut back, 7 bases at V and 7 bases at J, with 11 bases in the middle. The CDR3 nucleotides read TGTGCCAGCACCCGGTCGGGGAATGAGCAGTTCTTC. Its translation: CASTRSGNEQFF.

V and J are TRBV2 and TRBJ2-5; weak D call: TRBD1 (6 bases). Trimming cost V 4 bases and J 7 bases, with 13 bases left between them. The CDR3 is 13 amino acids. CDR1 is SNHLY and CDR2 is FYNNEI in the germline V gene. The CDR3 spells CASSGDTGGTQYF. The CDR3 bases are TGTGCCAGCAGTGGGGACACGGGCGGGACCCAGTACTTC. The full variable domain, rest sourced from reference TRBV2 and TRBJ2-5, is EPEVTQTPSHQVTQMGQEVILRCVPISNHLYFYWYRQILGQKVEFLVSFYNNEISEKSEIFDDQFSVERPDGSNFTLKIRSTKLEDSAMYFCASSGDTGGTQYFGPGTRLLVL.

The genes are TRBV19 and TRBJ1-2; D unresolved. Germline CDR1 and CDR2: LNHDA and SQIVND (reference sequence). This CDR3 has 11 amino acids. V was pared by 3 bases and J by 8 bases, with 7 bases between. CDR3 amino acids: CASSIGEGYTF. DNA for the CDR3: TGTGCCAGTAGTATCGGGGAAGGCTACACCTTC.

CDR3 nucleotide sequence: TGCGCCAGCAGCCAAGCCACCAGCAAACCCTACGAGCAGTACTTC. This codes for CASSQATSKPYEQYF. The J gene is TRBJ2-7, the V gene TRBV4-1, with D unresolved. Germline assignment: CDR1 MGHRA and CDR2 YSYEKL. Trimming stripped 1 base from V and 2 bases from J, with 12 bases between. The CDR3 contains 15 residues.

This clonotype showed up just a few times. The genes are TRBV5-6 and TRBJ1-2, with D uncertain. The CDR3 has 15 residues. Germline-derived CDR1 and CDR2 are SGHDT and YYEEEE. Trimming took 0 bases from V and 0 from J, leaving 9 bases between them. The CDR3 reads CASSLGSGPNYGYTF. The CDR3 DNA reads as TGTGCCAGCAGCTTGGGGTCTGGACCTAACTATGGCTACACCTTC.

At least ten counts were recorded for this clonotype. The DNA for the CDR3 is TGTGCCAGCCACAGGGGGGATATGAACACTGAAGCTTTCTTT. Translated: CASHRGDMNTEAFF. J is TRBJ1-1 and V is TRBV6-1; TRBD1 aligns across 8 bases. The trim removed 8 bases at V and 0 bases at J, leaving 5 bases unmatched. Germline loops: CDR1 MNHNS, CDR2 SASEGT. The CDR3 spans 14 residues.

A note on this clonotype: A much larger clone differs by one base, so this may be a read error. CDR3 DNA sequence: TGTGCCAGCAGCCCGACGGGGTCCACCTATAGCTACACCTTC. Translating it yields CASSPTGSTYSYTF. The chain employs TRBV3-1 and TRBJ1-2, with D unclear. The CDR3 totals 14 residues. The germline CDR1 and CDR2 sequences are LGHDT and YNNKEL (reference sequence).

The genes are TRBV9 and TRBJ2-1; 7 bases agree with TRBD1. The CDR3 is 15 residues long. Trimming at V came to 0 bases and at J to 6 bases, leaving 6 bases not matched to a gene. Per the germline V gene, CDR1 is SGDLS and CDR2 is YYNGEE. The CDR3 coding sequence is TGTGCCAGCAGCGTAGCTACAACAGGGGTCAATGAGCAGTTCTTC. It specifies CASSVATTGVNEQFF.

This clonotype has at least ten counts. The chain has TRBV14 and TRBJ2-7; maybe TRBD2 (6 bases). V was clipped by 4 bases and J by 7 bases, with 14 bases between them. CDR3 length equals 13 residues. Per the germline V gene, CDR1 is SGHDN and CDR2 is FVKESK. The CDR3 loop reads CASSLREAGEQYV. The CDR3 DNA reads TGTGCCAGCAGCCTCAGGGAGGCGGGGGAGCAGTACGTC.

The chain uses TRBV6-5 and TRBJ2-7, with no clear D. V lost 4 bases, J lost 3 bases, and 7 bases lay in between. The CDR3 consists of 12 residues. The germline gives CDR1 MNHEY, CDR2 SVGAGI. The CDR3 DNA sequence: TGTGCCAGCAGTTCCAATAACTACGAGCAGTACTTC. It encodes CASSSNNYEQYF.

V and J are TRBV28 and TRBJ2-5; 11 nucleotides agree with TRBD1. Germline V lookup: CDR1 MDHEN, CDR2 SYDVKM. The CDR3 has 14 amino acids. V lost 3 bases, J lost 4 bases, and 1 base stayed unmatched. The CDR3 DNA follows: TGTGCCAGCAGTTTGGGGACAGGGGGAGAGACCCAGTACTTC. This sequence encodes CASSLGTGGETQYF.

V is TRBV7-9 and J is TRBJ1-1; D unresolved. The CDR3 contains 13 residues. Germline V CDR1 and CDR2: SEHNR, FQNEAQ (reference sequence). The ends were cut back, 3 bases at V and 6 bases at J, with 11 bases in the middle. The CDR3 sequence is CASSFPDEAEAFF. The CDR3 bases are TGTGCCAGCAGCTTCCCGGACGAGGCTGAAGCTTTCTTT.

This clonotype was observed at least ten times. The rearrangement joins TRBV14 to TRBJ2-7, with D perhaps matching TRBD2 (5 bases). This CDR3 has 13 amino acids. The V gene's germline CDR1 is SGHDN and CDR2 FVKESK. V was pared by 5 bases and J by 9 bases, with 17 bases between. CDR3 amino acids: CASSVGSDTVQYF. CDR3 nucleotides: TGTGCCAGCAGCGTGGGTAGCGACACGGTGCAGTACTTC. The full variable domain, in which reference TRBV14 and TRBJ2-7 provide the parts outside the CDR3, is EAGVTQFPSHSVIEKGQTVTLRCDPISGHDNLYWYRRVMGKEIKFLLHFVKESKQDESGMPNNRFLAERTGGTYSTLKVQPAELEDSGVYFCASSVGSDTVQYFGPGTRLTVT.